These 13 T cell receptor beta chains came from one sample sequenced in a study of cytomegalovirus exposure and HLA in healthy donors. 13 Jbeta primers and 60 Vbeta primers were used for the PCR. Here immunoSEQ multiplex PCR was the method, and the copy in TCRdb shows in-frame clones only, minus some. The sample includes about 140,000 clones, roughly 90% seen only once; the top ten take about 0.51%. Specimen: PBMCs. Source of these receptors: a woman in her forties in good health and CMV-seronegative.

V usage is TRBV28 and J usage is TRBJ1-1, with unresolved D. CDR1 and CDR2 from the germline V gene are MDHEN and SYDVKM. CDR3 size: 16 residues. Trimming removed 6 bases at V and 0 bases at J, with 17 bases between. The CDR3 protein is CASSEHRGTLNTEAFF. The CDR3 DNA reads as TGTGCCAGCAGCGAACACCGGGGTACTTTGAACACTGAAGCTTTCTTT.

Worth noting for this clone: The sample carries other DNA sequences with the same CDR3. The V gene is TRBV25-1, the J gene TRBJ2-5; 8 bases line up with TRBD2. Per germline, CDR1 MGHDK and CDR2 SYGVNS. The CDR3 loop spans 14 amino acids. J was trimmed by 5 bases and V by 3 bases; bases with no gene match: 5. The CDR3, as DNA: TGTGCCAGCAGTGAGAACCGGGGGGGGGAGACCCAGTACTTC. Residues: CASSENRGGETQYF.

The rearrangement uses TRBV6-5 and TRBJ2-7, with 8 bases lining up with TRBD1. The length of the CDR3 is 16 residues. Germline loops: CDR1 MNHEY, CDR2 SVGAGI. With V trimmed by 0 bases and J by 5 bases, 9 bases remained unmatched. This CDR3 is CASSYSDRQGYHEQYF. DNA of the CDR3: TGTGCCAGCAGTTACTCCGATCGACAGGGGTATCACGAGCAGTACTTC.

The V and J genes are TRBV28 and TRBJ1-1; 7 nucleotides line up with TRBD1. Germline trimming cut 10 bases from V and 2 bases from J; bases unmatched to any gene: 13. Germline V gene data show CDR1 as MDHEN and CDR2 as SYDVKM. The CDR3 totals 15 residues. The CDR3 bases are TGTGCCATTACCCCCCCCGGACAGGCTAACACTGAAGCTTTCTTT. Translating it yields CAITPPGQANTEAFF.

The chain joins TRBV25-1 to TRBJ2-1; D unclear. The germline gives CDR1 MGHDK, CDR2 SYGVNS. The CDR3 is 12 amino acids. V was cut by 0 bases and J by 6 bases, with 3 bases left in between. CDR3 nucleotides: TGTGCCAGCAGTGAATACGGCAATGAGCAGTTCTTC. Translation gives CASSEYGNEQFF. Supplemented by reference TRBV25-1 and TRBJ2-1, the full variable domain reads EADIYQTPRYLVIGTGKKITLECSQTMGHDKMYWYQQDPGMELHLIHYSYGVNSTEKGDLSSESTVSRIRTEHFPLTLESARPSHTSQYLCASSEYGNEQFFGPGTRLTVL.

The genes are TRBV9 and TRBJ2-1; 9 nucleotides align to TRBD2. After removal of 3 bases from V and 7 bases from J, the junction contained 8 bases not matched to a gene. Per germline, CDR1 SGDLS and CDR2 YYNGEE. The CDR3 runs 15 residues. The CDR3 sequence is CASSGTIAGANEQFF. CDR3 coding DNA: TGTGCCAGCAGCGGAACGATAGCGGGAGCGAATGAGCAGTTCTTC.

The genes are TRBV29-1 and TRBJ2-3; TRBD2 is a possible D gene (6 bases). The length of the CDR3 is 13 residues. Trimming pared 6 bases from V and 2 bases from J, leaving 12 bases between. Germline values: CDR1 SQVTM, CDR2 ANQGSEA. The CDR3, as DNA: TGCAGCGTCCTGACTAGTTTCACAGATACGCAGTATTTT. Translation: CSVLTSFTDTQYF.

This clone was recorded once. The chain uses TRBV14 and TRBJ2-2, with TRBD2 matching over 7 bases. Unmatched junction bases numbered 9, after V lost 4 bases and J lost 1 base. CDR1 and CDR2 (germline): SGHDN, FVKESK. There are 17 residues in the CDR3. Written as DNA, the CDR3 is TGTGCCAGCAGCCCCCGTGCGGCTAGCGGGAACACCGGGGAGCTGTTTTTT. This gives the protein CASSPRAASGNTGELFF.

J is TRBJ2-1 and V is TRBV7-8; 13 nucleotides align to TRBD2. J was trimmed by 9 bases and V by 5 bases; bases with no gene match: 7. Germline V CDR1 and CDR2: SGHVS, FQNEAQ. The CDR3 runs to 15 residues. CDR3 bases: TGTGCCAGCAGCCATTTCGGACTAGCGGGAGTTGAGCAGTTCTTC. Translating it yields CASSHFGLAGVEQFF.

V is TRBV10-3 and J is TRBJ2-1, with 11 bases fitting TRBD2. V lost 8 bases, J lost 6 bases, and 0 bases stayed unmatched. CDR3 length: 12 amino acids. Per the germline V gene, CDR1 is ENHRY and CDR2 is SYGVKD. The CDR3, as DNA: TGTGCCATCGGGACTAGCGGCAATGAGCAGTTCTTC. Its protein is CAIGTSGNEQFF.

The CDR3 here is CASSLSGGIEKLFF. The CDR3 DNA reads TGCGCCAGCAGCTTGTCAGGGGGGATTGAAAAACTGTTTTTT. The chain has TRBV5-1 and TRBJ1-4; TRBD1 aligns across 7 bases. With V trimmed by 1 base and J by 7 bases, 4 bases remained unmatched. CDR1 SGHRS and CDR2 YFSETQ come from the germline V gene. The CDR3 covers 14 residues.

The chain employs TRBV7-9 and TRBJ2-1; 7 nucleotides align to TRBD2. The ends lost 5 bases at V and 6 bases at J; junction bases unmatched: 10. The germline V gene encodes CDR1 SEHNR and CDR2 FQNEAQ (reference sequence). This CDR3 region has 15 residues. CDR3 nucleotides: TGTGCCAGCAGCCCGAGGGAGGGCCTCTCCAATGAGCAGTTCTTC. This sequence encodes CASSPREGLSNEQFF. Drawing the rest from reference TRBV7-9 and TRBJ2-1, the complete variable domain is DTGVSQNPRHKITKRGQNVTFRCDPISEHNRLYWYRQTLGQGPEFLTYFQNEAQLEKSRLLSDRFSAERPKGSFSTLEIQRTEQGDSAMYLCASSPREGLSNEQFFGPGTRLTVL.

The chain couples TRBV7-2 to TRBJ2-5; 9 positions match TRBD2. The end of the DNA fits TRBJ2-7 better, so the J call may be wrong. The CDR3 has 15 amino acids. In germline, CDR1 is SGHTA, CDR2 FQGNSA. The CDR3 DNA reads TGTGCCAGCAGCTTAGTAGCGGGGGTACCCTACGAGCAGTACTTC. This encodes CASSLVAGVPYEQYF.